This entry lists 20 T cell receptor beta chains sequenced from one sample in a study of cytomegalovirus exposure and HLA in healthy donors. Primers: 60 Vbeta forward and 13 Jbeta reverse. Profiling relied on immunoSEQ multiplex PCR, and the TCRdb table lists in-frame clones only, not all of them. The sample shows 100,000 to 150,000 clones, about 75% of them seen only once. Sequenced: PBMCs. The receptors shown here come from a man aged 60 to 75 in good health and CMV-seropositive.

In its sample, this clone was seen once. This chain joins TRBV7-2 and TRBJ2-3, with D maybe TRBD2 (5 bases). V was cut by 4 bases and J by 1 base, with 9 bases left in between. The germline V gene has CDR1 SGHTA and CDR2 FQGNSA. CDR3 length: 14 amino acids. CDR3 region: CASSSRTGTDTQYF. In DNA form, the CDR3 reads TGTGCCAGCAGCTCCAGGACTGGCACAGATACGCAGTATTTT.

J is TRBJ2-1 and V is TRBV27, with 7 bases lining up with TRBD2. V dropped 2 bases and J dropped 6; count of bases not matched to a gene: 4. There are 14 residues in the CDR3. Germline CDR1 is MNHEY and CDR2 is SMNVEV (reference sequence). As DNA, the CDR3 is TGTGCCAGCAGTTTAGGGGGGGGTATCAATGAGCAGTTCTTC. This sequence encodes CASSLGGGINEQFF.

This chain uses TRBV7-2 with TRBJ2-7; 11 positions agree with TRBD2. This CDR3 is built from 14 residues. Germline CDR1 reads SGHTA; CDR2 reads FQGNSA. Trimming took 5 bases from V and 5 from J; bases not matched to a gene: 5. The CDR3 region is CASSAASGRNEQYF. CDR3 DNA sequence: TGTGCCAGCAGCGCCGCTAGCGGGAGGAACGAGCAGTACTTC.

The V call is TRBV11-2, the J call TRBJ2-1; 7 nucleotides align to TRBD2. V gave up 5 bases and J gave up 8 bases; unmatched junction bases: 15. The CDR3 has 16 amino acids. From germline, CDR1 is SGHAT and CDR2 FQNNGV. The CDR3 loop is CASSQGRGSNLDEQFF. The DNA for the CDR3 is TGTGCCAGCAGCCAAGGGCGGGGGAGCAACTTGGATGAGCAGTTCTTC.

The rearrangement uses TRBV9 and TRBJ2-5, with 8 nucleotides matching TRBD2. CDR3 length: 16 amino acids. The ends lost 3 bases at V and 1 base at J; junction bases unmatched: 8. The germline V gene has CDR1 SGDLS and CDR2 YYNGEE. DNA for the CDR3: TGTGCCAGCAGCGCGGGGGGGGGACAAGCCCAAGAGACCCAGTACTTC. This gives the protein CASSAGGGQAQETQYF.

Ten or more counts support this clone. J is TRBJ1-2 and V is TRBV5-4; D gene unclear. The V gene lost 4 bases and the J gene lost 8 bases, with 15 bases spanning the gap. CDR1 and CDR2 from the germline V gene are SGHNT and YYREEE (reference sequence). The CDR3 covers 13 residues. The CDR3 DNA reads as TGTGCCAGCAGCCCGGGCGGGCTCCGAGGCTACACCTTC. Protein product: CASSPGGLRGYTF.

The V gene is TRBV30, the J gene TRBJ1-1; D not resolved. Trimming took off 4 bases at V and 5 bases at J, with 8 bases between the two ends. CDR1 and CDR2 from the germline V gene are GTSNPN and SVGIG (reference sequence). The CDR3 is 11 residues long. CDR3 sequence (DNA): TGTGCCTGGAATCCGGGAACTGAAGCTTTCTTT. Residues: CAWNPGTEAFF.

The chain uses TRBV2 and TRBJ2-5; D is undetermined. Germline V gene lookup returns CDR1 SNHLY and CDR2 FYNNEI. V lost 6 bases and J 5 bases, leaving 7 bases between the germline ends. This CDR3 has 11 residues. CDR3 in amino acids: CASRVGETQYF. CDR3 sequence (DNA): TGTGCCAGCAGGGTCGGGGAGACCCAGTACTTC.

This clone was seen more than once but under ten times. CDR3 nucleotides: TGTGCCAGCAGCTTAGGGGGGTATGGGCGGGGTTACAATGAGCAGTTCTTC. This translates into CASSLGGYGRGYNEQFF. The gene calls are TRBV7-8 and TRBJ2-1, with D possibly matching TRBD2 (6 bases). Trimming cost V 1 base and J 4 bases, with 17 bases left between them. The CDR3 has 17 residues. Germline CDR1 and CDR2: SGHVS and FQNEAQ. Full variable domain (remainder filled in from reference TRBV7-8 and TRBJ2-1): GAGVSQSPRYKVAKRGQDVALRCDPISGHVSLFWYQQALGQGPEFLTYFQNEAQLDKSGLPSDRFFAERPEGSVSTLKIQRTQQEDSAVYLCASSLGGYGRGYNEQFFGPGTRLTVL.

The chain joins TRBV7-3 to TRBJ2-7; 7 bases are a match to TRBD2. Trimming took 0 bases from V and 5 from J; bases not matched to a gene: 7. Germline lookup yields CDR1 SGHTA and CDR2 FQGTGA. This CDR3 comprises 15 residues. CDR3 in amino acids: CASSLTFGGIHEQYF. CDR3 in DNA: TGTGCCAGCAGCTTAACGTTCGGGGGGATCCACGAGCAGTACTTC.

The gene calls are TRBV18 and TRBJ1-5, with D possibly being TRBD1 (6 bases). The CDR3 extends over 14 amino acids. Germline CDR1 reads KGHSH; CDR2 reads LQKENI. V was pared by 6 bases and J by 3 bases, with 12 bases between. CDR3 nucleotide sequence: TGTGCCAGCTCTCCTACAGGGTACAATCAGCCCCAGCATTTT. Residues: CASSPTGYNQPQHF. The whole variable domain, remainder taken from reference TRBV18 and TRBJ1-5, is NAGVMQNPRHLVRRRGQEARLRCSPMKGHSHVYWYRQLPEEGLKFMVYLQKENIIDESGMPKERFSAEFPKEGPSILRIQQVVRGDSAAYFCASSPTGYNQPQHFGDGTRLSIL.

The chain links TRBV6-1 to TRBJ1-1; 11 bases match TRBD1. V lost 2 bases, J lost 11 bases, and 7 bases stayed unmatched. This CDR3 has 14 residues. Germline lookup yields CDR1 MNHNS and CDR2 SASEGT. In DNA form, the CDR3 reads TGTGCCAGCAGTGAATTCGGACAGGGGGCTTTGGCTTTCTTT. It yields the protein CASSEFGQGALAFF.

V usage is TRBV6-1 and J usage is TRBJ1-1; no clear D gene. V lost 6 bases to trimming and J lost 5 bases, with 16 bases between them. The germline V gene encodes CDR1 MNHNS and CDR2 SASEGT. This CDR3 has 14 amino acids. Here the CDR3 DNA reads TGTGCCAGCAGACCCCGGGAGGCTGGGACTGAAGCTTTCTTT. Amino acid sequence: CASRPREAGTEAFF.

The genes are TRBV30 and TRBJ1-1; TRBD1 aligns across 7 bases. Germline CDR1 and CDR2: GTSNPN and SVGIG (reference sequence). The CDR3 loop spans 14 amino acids. The J segment lost 5 bases and the V segment lost 5 bases, leaving 11 bases of the junction unmatched. CDR3: CAWAQGFPRTEAFF. CDR3 DNA sequence: TGTGCCTGGGCACAGGGGTTTCCCAGGACTGAAGCTTTCTTT.

This sequence joins TRBV2 and TRBJ1-4, with a weak D call TRBD1 (5 bases). CDR1 SNHLY and CDR2 FYNNEI come from the germline V gene. V lost 10 bases, J lost 8 bases, and 17 bases lay in between. CDR3 size: 13 residues. The DNA for the CDR3 is TGTGCCACCCAGCGGGGGAGGACCGAAAAACTGTTTTTT. Translating gives CATQRGRTEKLFF. Variable domain in full (rest from reference TRBV2 and TRBJ1-4): EPEVTQTPSHQVTQMGQEVILRCVPISNHLYFYWYRQILGQKVEFLVSFYNNEISEKSEIFDDQFSVERPDGSNFTLKIRSTKLEDSAMYFCATQRGRTEKLFFGSGTQLSVL.

For this clone: This is likely an artifact of a read error, given a far larger clone one base away. The sample carries other DNA sequences with the same CDR3. The chain employs TRBV5-1 and TRBJ2-7, with a weak D call TRBD2 (6 bases). Germline V gives CDR1 SGHRS, CDR2 YFSETQ. Between the trimmed V and J ends, which lost 0 bases and 4 bases, there was a span of 14 bases. The CDR3 runs to 15 residues. The CDR3 region has the DNA TGCGCCAGCAGCTTGGCGGCTAGCGAGAAATACGAGCAGTACTTC. Its translation: CASSLAASEKYEQYF.

The chain recombines TRBV4-1 with TRBJ1-1, with TRBD1 matching 7 bases. The CDR3 contains 14 residues. The junction had 11 bases not matched to a gene; V was cut back by 8 bases and J by 5 bases. CDR1 and CDR2 (germline): MGHRA, YSYEKL. CDR3 protein: CASGSTGAGTEAFF. The CDR3, as DNA: TGCGCCAGCGGGAGCACAGGGGCGGGGACTGAAGCTTTCTTT.

This chain uses TRBV18 with TRBJ2-2; D possibly corresponds to TRBD1 (5 bases). The CDR3 is 14 amino acids. Trimming shortened V by 1 base and J by 6 bases, and 9 bases separated the two germline ends. CDR1 and CDR2 from the germline V gene are KGHSH and LQKENI. DNA of the CDR3: TGTGCCAGCTCACCACAGCAGGGTTCCGGGGAGCTGTTTTTT. Translated: CASSPQQGSGELFF.

The gene calls are TRBV11-2 and TRBJ2-7; 8 bases match TRBD2. V was pared by 5 bases and J by 6 bases, with 9 bases of the junction left unmatched. This CDR3 has 14 residues. Germline V lookup: CDR1 SGHAT, CDR2 FQNNGV. DNA for the CDR3: TGTGCCAGCAGCCACCCCGGGACTAGTAGCGAGCAGTACTTC. This translates into CASSHPGTSSEQYF.

This chain connects TRBV28 to TRBJ2-1, with D perhaps matching TRBD2 (7 bases). V was clipped by 5 bases and J by 8 bases, with 19 bases between them. CDR3 length: 15 residues. CDR1 MDHEN and CDR2 SYDVKM come from the germline V gene. The CDR3 DNA reads as TGTGCCAGCAGTAAGGGGGGGCTGGGAGCCTATGAGCAGTTCTTC. Protein: CASSKGGLGAYEQFF.